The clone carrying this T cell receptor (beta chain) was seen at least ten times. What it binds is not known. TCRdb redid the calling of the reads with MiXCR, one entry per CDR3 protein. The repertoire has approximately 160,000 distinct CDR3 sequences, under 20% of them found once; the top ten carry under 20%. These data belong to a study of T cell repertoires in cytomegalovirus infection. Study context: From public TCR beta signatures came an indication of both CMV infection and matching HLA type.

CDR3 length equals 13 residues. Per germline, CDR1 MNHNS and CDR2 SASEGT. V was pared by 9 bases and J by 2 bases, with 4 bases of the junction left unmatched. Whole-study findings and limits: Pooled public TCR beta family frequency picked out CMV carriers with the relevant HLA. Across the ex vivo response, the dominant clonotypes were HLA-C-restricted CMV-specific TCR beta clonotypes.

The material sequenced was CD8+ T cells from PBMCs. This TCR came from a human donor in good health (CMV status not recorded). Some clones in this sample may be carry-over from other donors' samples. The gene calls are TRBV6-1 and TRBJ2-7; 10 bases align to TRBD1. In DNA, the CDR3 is TGTGCCAGGGCCGGGACAGGGGCCTACGAGCAGTACTTC. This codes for CARAGTGAYEQYF.